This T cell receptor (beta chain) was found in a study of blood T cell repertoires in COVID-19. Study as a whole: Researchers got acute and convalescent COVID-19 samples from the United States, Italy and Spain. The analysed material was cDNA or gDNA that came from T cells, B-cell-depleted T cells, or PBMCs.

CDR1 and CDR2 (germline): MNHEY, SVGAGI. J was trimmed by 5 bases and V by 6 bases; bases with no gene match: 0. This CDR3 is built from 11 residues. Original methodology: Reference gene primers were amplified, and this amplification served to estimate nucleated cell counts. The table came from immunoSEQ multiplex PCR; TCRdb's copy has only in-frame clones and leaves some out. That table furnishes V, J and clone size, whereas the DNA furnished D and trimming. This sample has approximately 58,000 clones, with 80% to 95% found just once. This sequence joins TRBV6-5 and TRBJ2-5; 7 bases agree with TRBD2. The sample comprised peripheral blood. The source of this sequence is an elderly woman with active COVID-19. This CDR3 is CASRRGETQYF. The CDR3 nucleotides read TGTGCCAGCAGGCGGGGGGAGACCCAGTACTTC.